This T cell receptor beta chain was recovered during a study of blood T cell repertoires in COVID-19. About the research overall: Some COVID-19 samples were acute and others convalescent; all came from the United States, Italy and Spain.

Repertoires were generated with immunoSEQ multiplex PCR, while TCRdb's copy carries only in-frame clones and drops some. The sample carries a few hundred thousand clones, roughly 90% recorded once. CDR1 and CDR2 (germline): MNHEY, SMNVEV (reference sequence). The V end lost 6 bases, the J end lost 4 bases, and 13 bases lay between the germline ends. CDR3 length equals 13 residues. All recovered Cohort 3 donors got two negative PCRs, got clearance, or saw symptom resolution. The TCR originated in a woman aged 25 to 45 who had recovered from COVID-19. What was sequenced was PBMCs or T cells enriched from blood (not recorded which). The gene calls are TRBV27 and TRBJ2-7, with a possible D match to TRBD2 (5 bases). The chain's CDR3 is CASSLFRGYEQYF. As DNA, the CDR3 is TGTGCCAGCAGCCTATTCCGGGGTTACGAGCAGTACTTC.